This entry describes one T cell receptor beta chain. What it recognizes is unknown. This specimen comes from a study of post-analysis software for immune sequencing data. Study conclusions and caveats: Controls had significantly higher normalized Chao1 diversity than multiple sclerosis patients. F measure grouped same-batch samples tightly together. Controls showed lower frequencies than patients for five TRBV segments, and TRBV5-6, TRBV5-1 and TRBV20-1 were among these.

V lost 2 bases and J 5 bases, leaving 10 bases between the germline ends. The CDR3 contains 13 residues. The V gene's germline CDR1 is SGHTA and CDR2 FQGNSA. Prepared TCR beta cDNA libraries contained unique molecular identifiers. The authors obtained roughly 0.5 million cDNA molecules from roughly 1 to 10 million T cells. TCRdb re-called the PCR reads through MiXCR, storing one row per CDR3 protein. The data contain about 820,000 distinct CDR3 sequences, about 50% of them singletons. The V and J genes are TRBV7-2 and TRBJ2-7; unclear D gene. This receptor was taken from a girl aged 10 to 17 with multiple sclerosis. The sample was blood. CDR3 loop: CASSLSPRNEQYF. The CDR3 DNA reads TGTGCCAGCAGCTTATCCCCGCGGAACGAGCAGTACTTC.